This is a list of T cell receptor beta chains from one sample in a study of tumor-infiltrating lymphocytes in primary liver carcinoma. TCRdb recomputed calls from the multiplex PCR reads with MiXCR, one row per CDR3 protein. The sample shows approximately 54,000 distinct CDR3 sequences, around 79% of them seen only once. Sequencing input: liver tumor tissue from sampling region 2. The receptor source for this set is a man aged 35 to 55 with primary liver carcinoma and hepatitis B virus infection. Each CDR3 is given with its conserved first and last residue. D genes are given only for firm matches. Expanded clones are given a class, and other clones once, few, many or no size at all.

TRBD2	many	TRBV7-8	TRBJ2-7	CASSLELAGNSYEQYF	TGTGCCAGCAGCTTAGAACTAGCGGGTAACTCCTACGAGCAGTACTTC
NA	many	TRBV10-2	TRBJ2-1	CASSREYILNEQFF	TGCGCCAGCAGCCGGGAGTACATCCTTAATGAGCAGTTCTTC
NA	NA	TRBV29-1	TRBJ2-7	CSVEVSGEAEQYF	TGTAGCGTTGAGGTCTCCGGAGAGGCAGAGCAGTACTTC
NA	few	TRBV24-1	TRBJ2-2	CATSDFSRAGTLTGELFF	TGTGCCACCAGTGATTTTAGCAGGGCCGGAACTCTCACCGGGGAGCTGTTTTTT
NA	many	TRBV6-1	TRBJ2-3	CASSPGVGATDTQYF	TGTGCCAGCAGTCCCGGGGTGGGTGCCACAGATACGCAGTATTTT
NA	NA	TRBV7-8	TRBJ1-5	CASNLDRDQPQHF	TGTGCCAGCAACTTAGATCGGGATCAGCCTCAGCATTTT
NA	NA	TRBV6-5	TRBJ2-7	CASMPEGQAYEQYF	TGCGCCTCCATGCCTGAGGGACAAGCCTACGAGCAGTACTTC
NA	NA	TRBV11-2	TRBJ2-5	CASISRDSAHQESQCF	TGTGCTAGCATATCCCGGGACTCGGCCCACCAAGAGAGCCAGTGTTTC
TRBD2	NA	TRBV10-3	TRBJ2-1	CTISGDPGLVGEQFF	TGTACCATCAGCGGGGACCCGGGACTGGTCGGTGAGCAGTTCTTC
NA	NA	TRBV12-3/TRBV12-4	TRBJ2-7	CTSSLMGGEQYF	TGTACCAGCAGTCTGATGGGTGGGGAGCAGTACTTC
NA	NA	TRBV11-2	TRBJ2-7	CASSLVLPSYEQYF	TGTGCCAGCAGTTTAGTACTCCCCTCCTACGAGCAGTATTTC
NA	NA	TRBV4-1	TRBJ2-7	CACSLYGQGHEQYF	TGCGCCTGCAGCCTCTACGGGCAGGGCCACGAGCAGTACTTC
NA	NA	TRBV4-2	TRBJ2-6	CANSQVGPVGANVLTF	TGTGCCAACAGCCAAGTGGGGCCAGTTGGGGCCAACGTCCTGACTTTC
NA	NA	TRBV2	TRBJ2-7	CASTKGDSAHYEQYF	TGTGCCAGCACTAAGGGGGATTCGGCCCACTACGAGCAGTACTTC
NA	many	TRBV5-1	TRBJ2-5	CASSEASGSAATQYF	TGCGCCAGCAGTGAGGCGAGCGGGTCCGCCGCAACCCAGTACTTC
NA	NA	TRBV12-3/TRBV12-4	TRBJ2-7	CVTIRREYYEQYF	TGTGTCACCATCCGACGGGAATACTACGAGCAGTACTTC
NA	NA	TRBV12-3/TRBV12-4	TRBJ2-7	CVSSLLTGVYEQYF	TGTGTCAGCAGTCTCTTAACGGGTGTCTACGAGCAGTACTTC
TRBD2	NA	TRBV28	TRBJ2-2	CVSGERGGELFF	TGTGTCAGCGGGGAAAGGGGCGGGGAGCTGTTTTTT
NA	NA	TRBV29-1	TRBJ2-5	CSVGTTVDESGETQYF	TGCAGCGTTGGGACTACCGTGGACGAATCGGGAGAGACTCAGTACTTC
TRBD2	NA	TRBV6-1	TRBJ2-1	CASSEETSVATEQFF	TGTGCCAGTAGTGAAGAGACTAGCGTAGCGACGGAGCAGTTCTTC
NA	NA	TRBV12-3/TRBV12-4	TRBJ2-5	CASNLRQGGGETHYF	TGTGCCAGCAATTTGCGGCAGGGAGGAGGAGAGACCCACTACTTC
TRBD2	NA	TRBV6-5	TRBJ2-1	CVSSPGTSGRAGSYNELFF	TGTGTCAGCAGTCCCGGGACTAGCGGGAGGGCCGGCTCCTACAATGAGCTGTTCTTC
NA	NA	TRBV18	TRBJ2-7	CVSSPLGGARYEQYF	TGTGTCAGCTCACCACTAGGGGGGGCTCGGTACGAGCAGTACTTC
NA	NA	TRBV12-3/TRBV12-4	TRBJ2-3	CDSGALHLTDTQYF	TGTGACAGCGGAGCCCTACACCTCACAGATACGCAGTATTTT
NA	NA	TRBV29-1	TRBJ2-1	CSVGDWNSYNEQFF	TGCAGCGTTGGGGACTGGAACTCTTACAATGAGCAGTTCTTC
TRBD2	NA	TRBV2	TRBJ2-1	CASSEFERELNEQLF	TGTGCCAGCAGTGAGTTTGAGCGGGAGCTCAATGAGCAGCTCTTC
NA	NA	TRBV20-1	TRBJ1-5	CIAVQGLRANQPQHF	TGCATTGCTGTACAGGGACTGAGGGCGAATCAGCCCCAGCATTTT
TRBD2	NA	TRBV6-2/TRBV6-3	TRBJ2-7	CANTSVNSYEQYF	TGTGCCAATACTAGCGTGAACTCCTACGAGCAGTACTTC
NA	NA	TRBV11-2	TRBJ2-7	CASSTTRGRRYEQYF	TGTGCCAGCAGCACAACCAGGGGGAGGAGATACGAGCAGTACTTC
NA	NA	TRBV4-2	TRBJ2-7	CARSPDAYEQYF	TGTGCCAGAAGCCCGGACGCCTACGAGCAGTACTTC
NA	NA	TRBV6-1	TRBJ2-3	CASSVLTRVGTDTQYF	TGTGCCAGCAGTGTATTGACTAGAGTGGGTACAGATACGCAGTATTTT
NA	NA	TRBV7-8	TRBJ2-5	CASTLVVRPQETQYF	TGTGCCAGCACCTTGGTGGTGCGGCCCCAAGAGACCCAGTACTTC
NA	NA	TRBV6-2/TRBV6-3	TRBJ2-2	CASRLPPGTDVF	TGTGCTAGCAGGCTTCCCCCCGGGACCGACGTTTTT
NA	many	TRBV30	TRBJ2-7	CAWSPSYEQYF	TGTGCCTGGAGTCCTAGCTACGAGCAGTACTTC
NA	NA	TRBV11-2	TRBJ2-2	CASSLVALAVTGELFF	TGTGCCAGCAGCTTAGTGGCGCTAGCAGTAACCGGGGAGTTGTTTTTT
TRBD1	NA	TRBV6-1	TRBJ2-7	CVSTTSGTGRYYEQYF	TGTGTCAGCACCACTTCCGGGACAGGGAGGTACTACGAGCAGTACTTC
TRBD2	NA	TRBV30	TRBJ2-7	CARSPRAGVSYEQYF	TGTGCCAGGAGTCCACGGGCGGGAGTGTCCTACGAGCAGTACTTC
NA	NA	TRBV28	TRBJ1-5	CASSNKPQHF	TGTGCCAGCAGCAATAAGCCCCAACATTTT
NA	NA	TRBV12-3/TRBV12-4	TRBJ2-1	CVSSTLTGPNEQFF	TGTGTCAGTAGCACCCTTACGGGGCCAAATGAGCAGTTCTTC
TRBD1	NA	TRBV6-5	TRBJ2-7	CVSSRDRDYEQYF	TGTGTCAGCAGCCGGGACAGGGACTACGAGCAATACTTC